These 21 T cell receptor beta chains share one sample of origin, sequenced in a study of T cells in localized non-small cell lung cancer. Assay: immunoSEQ multiplex PCR; the TCRdb copy retains only in-frame clones and omits some. The profile shows 45,000 to 60,000 clones, about four fifths of them singletons. Specimen: peripheral blood, collected before any cancer treatment. The receptors were sampled from a female donor aged 60 or older with stage II squamous cell lung carcinoma.

V usage is TRBV2 and J usage is TRBJ2-1; D is undetermined. There are 13 residues in the CDR3. V was trimmed by 1 base and J by 10 bases, leaving 11 bases between them. The V gene's germline CDR1 is SNHLY and CDR2 FYNNEI. The CDR3 DNA sequence: TGTGCCAGCAGTGAAGAGGCTTACAGCGAGCAGTTCTTC. Its translation is CASSEEAYSEQFF.

This clone was counted once. The chain is built from TRBV11-2 and TRBJ1-2; 9 nucleotides agree with TRBD1. Unmatched junction bases numbered 6, after V lost 5 bases and J lost 8 bases. The germline V gene has CDR1 SGHAT and CDR2 FQNNGV. The CDR3 loop spans 13 amino acids. CDR3 DNA: TGTGCCAGCAGCCCCGACAGGGGGGGCGGCTACACCTTC. Amino acid sequence: CASSPDRGGGYTF.

The V gene is TRBV6-1, the J gene TRBJ1-2, with 7 bases identical to TRBD1. V was pared by 3 bases and J by 3 bases, with 1 base of the junction left unmatched. The germline CDR1 and CDR2 sequences are MNHNS and SASEGT. This CDR3 has 13 amino acids. CDR3 sequence (DNA): TGTGCCAGCAGTGACGGGACAGACTATGGCTACACCTTC. Translated, it gives CASSDGTDYGYTF.

In DNA form, the CDR3 reads TGTGCCAGCAGTGAATGGGGCGGGGTCGTCTACGAGCAGTACTTC. Protein: CASSEWGGVVYEQYF. The chain joins TRBV6-1 to TRBJ2-7; possibly TRBD2 for D (6 bases). The germline CDR1 and CDR2 sequences are MNHNS and SASEGT. CDR3 length equals 15 residues. Trimming took off 2 bases at V and 3 bases at J, with 14 bases between the two ends.

Points on this clone: A much larger clone differs by one base, so this may be a read error. Other DNA sequences in this sample translate to the same CDR3. DNA for the CDR3: TGTGCCAGTAGGAGGACAGTTAGCAATCAGCCCCAGCATTTT. It specifies CASRRTVSNQPQHF. The chain joins TRBV19 to TRBJ1-5; TRBD1 is a possible D gene (6 bases). Germline CDR1 and CDR2: LNHDA and SQIVND (reference sequence). The ends were cut back, 6 bases at V and 0 bases at J, with 9 bases in the middle. The CDR3 extends over 14 amino acids.

This sequence joins TRBV6-1 and TRBJ1-5, with unresolved D. The V and J ends lost 2 bases and 3 bases respectively, with 8 bases between them. This CDR3 spans 14 amino acids. CDR1 MNHNS and CDR2 SASEGT come from the germline V gene. The CDR3 DNA reads TGTGCCAGCAGTGAATCGAGTACCAATCAGCCCCAGCATTTT. This gives the protein CASSESSTNQPQHF.

V usage is TRBV6-6 and J usage is TRBJ1-5; D not certain. Between the trimmed V and J ends, which lost 7 bases and 4 bases, there was a span of 11 bases. Per germline, CDR1 MNHNY and CDR2 SVGAGI (reference sequence). The CDR3 extends over 13 amino acids. The CDR3: CASTQAENQPQHF. The CDR3 DNA follows: TGTGCCAGCACTCAGGCAGAGAATCAGCCCCAGCATTTT.

The V and J genes are TRBV29-1 and TRBJ2-2, with 10 bases that match TRBD1. Germline V gene data show CDR1 as SQVTM and CDR2 as ANQGSEA. V was clipped by 4 bases and J by 7 bases; unmatched bases: 9. The CDR3 consists of 15 residues. For the CDR3, the DNA is TGCAGCGTTGCTTCCGGGACAGGGGTGGGCGGGGAGCTGTTTTTT. It codes for CSVASGTGVGGELFF.

This chain joins TRBV5-1 and TRBJ2-7; D not resolved. In germline, CDR1 is SGHRS, CDR2 YFSETQ. The germline V and J ends were trimmed by 3 bases and 5 bases, with 12 bases remaining between them. The CDR3 has 13 amino acids. DNA of the CDR3: TGCGCCAGCAGCTCCTTGCGAAGGGACGAGCAGTACTTC. This codes for CASSSLRRDEQYF. The complete variable domain, with remaining parts taken from reference TRBV5-1 and TRBJ2-7, reads KAGVTQTPRYLIKTRGQQVTLSCSPISGHRSVSWYQQTPGQGLQFLFEYFSETQRNKGNFPGRFSGRQFSNSRSEMNVSTLELGDSALYLCASSSLRRDEQYFGPGTRLTVT.

This chain joins TRBV27 and TRBJ2-3, with 12 bases identical to TRBD2. J was trimmed by 3 bases and V by 6 bases; bases with no gene match: 10. This CDR3 region has 17 residues. In germline, CDR1 is MNHEY, CDR2 SMNVEV (reference sequence). The CDR3 coding sequence is TGTGCCAGCAGCCGACTCCTAGCGGGGGGGCCAACAGATACGCAGTATTTT. Translation gives CASSRLLAGGPTDTQYF.

As for this clone: In the same sample, other DNA sequences code for this CDR3. V and J are TRBV7-3 and TRBJ1-1; D is undetermined. The germline gives CDR1 SGHTA, CDR2 FQGTGA. The CDR3 totals 13 residues. Trimming left V 1 base short and J 0 bases short, with 3 bases between. The CDR3 spells CASSLSMNTEAFF. The CDR3 DNA reads TGTGCCAGCAGCTTAAGCATGAACACTGAAGCTTTCTTT. The full variable domain, completed using reference TRBV7-3 and TRBJ1-1, is GAGVSQTPSNKVTEKGKYVELRCDPISGHTALYWYRQSLGQGPEFLIYFQGTGAADDSGLPNDRFFAVRPEGSVSTLKIQRTERGDSAVYLCASSLSMNTEAFFGQGTRLTVV.

Note on this clone: A junction end diverges from the germline sequence, so it may reflect a read error. This chain uses TRBV7-9 with TRBJ2-7; D perhaps matches TRBD1 (5 bases). CDR1 and CDR2 from the germline V gene are SEHNR and FQNEAQ (reference sequence). The CDR3 contains 12 residues. CDR3 in amino acids: CASSLDFRDGIF. The CDR3 bases are TGTGCCAGCAGCTTAGATTTCAGGGATGGGATTTTC.

This chain links TRBV5-4 with TRBJ1-1, with D possibly matching TRBD1 (6 bases). V was shortened by 3 bases and J by 0 bases, with 9 bases between the two germline ends. The CDR3 sequence is 14 residues long. The germline V gene has CDR1 SGHNT and CDR2 YYREEE (reference sequence). The CDR3 is CASSSGQLNTEAFF. CDR3 nucleotides: TGTGCCAGCAGCTCGGGACAACTGAACACTGAAGCTTTCTTT.

This chain connects TRBV27 to TRBJ2-7, with a tentative D call TRBD1 (11 bases). V lost 6 bases and J 2 bases, leaving 23 bases between the germline ends. Germline V gene data show CDR1 as MNHEY and CDR2 as SMNVEV (reference sequence). CDR3 length equals 17 residues. CDR3 nucleotides: TGTGCCAGCAGGGGGACAGGGGGACTAGCGAGTACCTACGAGCAGTACTTC. Translation: CASRGTGGLASTYEQYF.

DNA for the CDR3: TGCGCCAGCAGCCCGGGCCTACAGGTACTTGCAACTAATGAAAAACTGTTTTTT. Protein sequence: CASSPGLQVLATNEKLFF. The rearrangement joins TRBV5-1 to TRBJ1-4; TRBD1 is a possible D gene (5 bases). V dropped 4 bases and J dropped 0 bases, with 19 bases sitting between them. The CDR3 length is 18 residues. CDR1 is SGHRS, CDR2 YFSETQ, per germline.

This sequence joins TRBV5-4 and TRBJ2-4; weak D call: TRBD1 (6 bases). The CDR3 is 15 amino acids. Trimming took 4 bases from V and 5 from J, leaving 16 bases between them. Germline values: CDR1 SGHNT, CDR2 YYREEE (reference sequence). The DNA of the CDR3 is TGTGCCAGCAGCATATTTCCGGGACATCAAAACATTCAGTACTTC. Translated: CASSIFPGHQNIQYF.

This clone came up once. J is TRBJ2-2 and V is TRBV4-3, with D possibly being TRBD2 (7 bases). The CDR3 contains 15 residues. Germline CDR1 LGHNA, CDR2 YSLEER. V was pared by 4 bases and J by 9 bases, with 18 bases between. Written as DNA, the CDR3 is TGCGCCAGCAGCCCTGGGGGGGGCGCGGGACGGGAGCTGTTTTTT. Amino acids: CASSPGGGAGRELFF.

This CDR3 reads CASGTEGQPFTDTQYF. DNA for the CDR3: TGTGCCAGCGGCACGGAGGGGCAGCCCTTCACAGATACGCAGTATTTT. The V gene is TRBV6-6, the J gene TRBJ2-3, with D tentatively TRBD2 (6 bases). The CDR3 runs to 16 residues. CDR1 and CDR2 (germline): MNHNY, SVGAGI (reference sequence). Trimming shortened V by 8 bases and J by 2 bases, and 20 bases separated the two germline ends.

The V and J genes are TRBV2 and TRBJ1-1; D is ambiguous. V was pared by 11 bases and J by 2 bases, with 12 bases between. The germline gives CDR1 SNHLY, CDR2 FYNNEI. CDR3 length: 12 amino acids. CDR3 protein: CAAGGLNTEAFF. In nucleotides, the CDR3 is TGTGCCGCAGGCGGCCTAAACACTGAAGCTTTCTTT. The full variable domain, completed using reference TRBV2 and TRBJ1-1, is EPEVTQTPSHQVTQMGQEVILRCVPISNHLYFYWYRQILGQKVEFLVSFYNNEISEKSEIFDDQFSVERPDGSNFTLKIRSTKLEDSAMYFCAAGGLNTEAFFGQGTRLTVV.

The chain joins TRBV11-2 to TRBJ2-3; D gene uncertain. Between the trimmed V and J ends, which lost 1 base and 5 bases, there was a span of 7 bases. The germline CDR1 and CDR2 sequences are SGHAT and FQNNGV. CDR3 length equals 13 residues. For the CDR3, the DNA is TGTGCCAGCAGCTTAGGCCAGGAAGATACGCAGTATTTT. Its translation is CASSLGQEDTQYF. Complete variable domain (other parts from reference TRBV11-2 and TRBJ2-3): EAGVAQSPRYKIIEKRQSVAFWCNPISGHATLYWYQQILGQGPKLLIQFQNNGVVDDSQLPKDRFSAERLKGVDSTLKIQPAKLEDSAVYLCASSLGQEDTQYFGPGTRLTVL.

The chain combines TRBV7-2 with TRBJ1-2; maybe TRBD1 (5 bases). CDR3 length: 16 amino acids. Trimming left V 5 bases short and J 8 bases short, with 24 bases between. In germline, CDR1 is SGHTA, CDR2 FQGNSA. The CDR3 sequence: CASSRDRSIEMKGYTF. The DNA for the CDR3 is TGTGCCAGCAGCCGGGACCGCTCAATCGAGATGAAGGGCTACACCTTC.